This T cell receptor (beta chain) was documented in a study of blood T cell repertoires in COVID-19. For the study at large: Spain, Italy and the United States supplied samples that represented acute and convalescent COVID-19.

Method: immunoSEQ multiplex PCR; TCRdb's copy keeps in-frame clones and lacks some. The table includes some 65,000 clones, roughly 88% detected once. The CDR3 loop spans 13 amino acids. V was clipped by 4 bases and J by 5 bases, with 12 bases between them. CDR1 is SGHDT, CDR2 YYEEEE, per germline. This clone was seen just once. The chain joins TRBV5-6 to TRBJ1-1, with no clear D. The TCR originated in a woman older than 75 with active COVID-19. Sequencing was done on a sample of peripheral blood. CDR3 in amino acids: CASSLGYGTEAFF. In nucleotides, the CDR3 is TGTGCCAGCAGCCTTGGGTACGGGACTGAAGCTTTCTTT.